Following are 12 T cell receptor beta chains from one sample sequenced in a study of T-cell reconstitution after alpha-beta-depleted transplantation in children. Unique molecular identifiers were incorporated into the prepared TCRbeta library. Via MiXCR, TCRdb re-called the PCR reads, giving one row per CDR3 protein. The sample includes 500,000 or so distinct CDR3 sequences, approximately 32% of them seen just once. The material was PBMCs from the stem cell graft donor, obtained from the stem cell graft. The receptors shown here come from a human donor who donated a stem cell graft to a child with aplastic anemia.

This chain links TRBV5-1 with TRBJ2-3; D may be TRBD2 (5 bases). The CDR3 runs to 18 residues. Germline V gives CDR1 SGHRS, CDR2 YFSETQ. V shed 4 bases and J shed 7 bases, with 28 bases lying between them. CDR3 DNA sequence: TGCGCCAGCAGCAGGACCCGTCGTGGAGCGGAGGTTAGGCATACGCAGTATTTT. Translated, it gives CASSRTRRGAEVRHTQYF.

This clonotype was counted only a few times. This chain connects TRBV20-1 to TRBJ1-5, with TRBD1 matching 9 bases. The germline gives CDR1 DFQATT, CDR2 SNEGSKA (reference sequence). The CDR3 contains 15 residues. Unmatched junction bases numbered 6, after V lost 2 bases and J lost 4 bases. CDR3 amino acids: CSARPGQGMNQPQHF. CDR3 nucleotide sequence: TGCAGTGCTAGACCGGGACAGGGAATGAATCAGCCCCAGCATTTT.

This clonotype was observed a handful of times. The chain recombines TRBV11-2 with TRBJ2-7; possibly TRBD1 for D (5 bases). Germline V gene lookup returns CDR1 SGHAT and CDR2 FQNNGV. This CDR3 comprises 15 residues. The V gene lost 3 bases and the J gene lost 4 bases, with 16 bases spanning the gap. CDR3 sequence reads: CASSFGSNRPYEQYV. The CDR3 DNA is TGTGCCAGCAGCTTTGGGTCAAACAGGCCATACGAGCAGTACGTC.

The chain couples TRBV6-2 or TRBV6-3 to TRBJ2-7; 7 positions agree with TRBD1. Germline CDR1 MNHEY, CDR2 SVGEGT. The CDR3 spans 14 residues. The junction had 8 bases not matched to a gene; V was cut back by 7 bases and J by 2 bases. The CDR3 reads CASNHGTAAYEQYF. Written as DNA, the CDR3 is TGTGCCAGCAACCACGGGACAGCGGCCTACGAGCAGTACTTC.

This clonotype appeared a few times. V gene TRBV27 combines with J gene TRBJ2-3, with D possibly being TRBD1 or TRBD2 (6 bases each). The CDR3 is 18 amino acids. V shed 4 bases and J shed 6 bases, with 26 bases lying between them. Germline CDR1 is MNHEY and CDR2 is SMNVEV (reference sequence). Here the CDR3 DNA reads TGTGCCAGCAGTTCCCACTACAGGGAGGTCACCCAGTTTGATACGCAGTATTTT. Protein: CASSSHYREVTQFDTQYF.

This clonotype has a single count. The chain links TRBV12-3 or TRBV12-4 to TRBJ1-5; 8 bases line up with TRBD1. The V gene end was trimmed by 6 bases and the J gene end by 6 bases; junction bases not matched to a gene: 10. CDR3 length: 15 residues. The CDR3 spells CASRATGAIGQPQHF. The CDR3 nucleotides read TGTGCCAGCAGAGCGACAGGGGCGATCGGTCAGCCCCAGCATTTT.

The V call is TRBV7-9, the J call TRBJ1-5; maybe TRBD1 (6 bases). The germline V gene has CDR1 SEHNR and CDR2 FQNEAQ (reference sequence). V was clipped by 5 bases and J by 4 bases, with 6 bases between them. The CDR3 spans 12 residues. The CDR3: CASSTGNQPQHF. The DNA of the CDR3 is TGTGCCAGCAGCACAGGGAATCAGCCCCAGCATTTT.

The chain recombines TRBV20-1 with TRBJ1-4; D unclear. The germline gives CDR1 DFQATT, CDR2 SNEGSKA (reference sequence). V was pared by 3 bases and J by 7 bases, with 9 bases between. The CDR3 spans 12 residues. The CDR3 nucleotides read TGCAGTGCTAGTACGGTCTCTGAAAAACTGTTTTTT. It encodes CSASTVSEKLFF.

This chain uses TRBV3-1 with TRBJ2-1; D remains unclear. V was cut by 4 bases and J by 5 bases, with 18 bases left in between. Germline V gene data show CDR1 as LGHDT and CDR2 as YNNKEL (reference sequence). The CDR3 extends over 16 amino acids. This CDR3 is CASSPLRVLVDNEQFF. The DNA of the CDR3 is TGTGCCAGCAGCCCGCTCCGGGTCTTGGTGGACAATGAGCAGTTCTTC.

V gene TRBV7-2 combines with J gene TRBJ1-5, with D possibly matching TRBD1 (5 bases). The CDR3 consists of 16 residues. The germline V and J ends were trimmed by 5 bases and 0 bases, with 14 bases remaining between them. From germline, CDR1 is SGHTA and CDR2 FQGNSA. In DNA, the CDR3 is TGTGCCAGCAGCCCCTGGGGGGGGGATAGCAATCAGCCCCAGCATTTT. Residues: CASSPWGGDSNQPQHF.

The CDR3 DNA reads as TGTGCCAGCAGCTTAGGAGGGAGTGGCGGAAACACCATATATTTT. Protein product: CASSLGGSGGNTIYF. The chain joins TRBV7-6 to TRBJ1-3; D call uncertain. V shed 1 base and J shed 4 bases, with 11 bases lying between them. Germline V gives CDR1 SGHVS, CDR2 FNYEAQ. CDR3 length: 15 amino acids.

This clonotype was counted only a few times. V and J are TRBV7-9 and TRBJ1-2, with a tentative D call TRBD1 (5 bases). V lost 5 bases and J lost 8, with 24 bases in between. The CDR3 is made up of 16 amino acids. Per germline, CDR1 SEHNR and CDR2 FQNEAQ (reference sequence). CDR3 residues: CASSPPPMGGEGGYTF. CDR3 nucleotides: TGTGCCAGCAGCCCACCACCTATGGGGGGAGAAGGAGGCTACACCTTC.